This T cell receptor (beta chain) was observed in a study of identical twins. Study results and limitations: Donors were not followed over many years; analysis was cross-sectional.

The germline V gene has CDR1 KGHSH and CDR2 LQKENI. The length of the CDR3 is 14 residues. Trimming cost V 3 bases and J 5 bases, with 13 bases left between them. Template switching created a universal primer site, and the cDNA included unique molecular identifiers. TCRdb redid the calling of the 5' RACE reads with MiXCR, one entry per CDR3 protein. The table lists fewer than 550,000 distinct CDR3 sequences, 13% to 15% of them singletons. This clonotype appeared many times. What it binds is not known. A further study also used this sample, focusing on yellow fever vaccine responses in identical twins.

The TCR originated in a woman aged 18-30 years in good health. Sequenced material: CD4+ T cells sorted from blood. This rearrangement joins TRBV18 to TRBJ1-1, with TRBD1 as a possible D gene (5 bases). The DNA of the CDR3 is TGTGCCAGCTCACCGACAGAGAGAGGGACTGAAGCTTTCTTT. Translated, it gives CASSPTERGTEAFF.